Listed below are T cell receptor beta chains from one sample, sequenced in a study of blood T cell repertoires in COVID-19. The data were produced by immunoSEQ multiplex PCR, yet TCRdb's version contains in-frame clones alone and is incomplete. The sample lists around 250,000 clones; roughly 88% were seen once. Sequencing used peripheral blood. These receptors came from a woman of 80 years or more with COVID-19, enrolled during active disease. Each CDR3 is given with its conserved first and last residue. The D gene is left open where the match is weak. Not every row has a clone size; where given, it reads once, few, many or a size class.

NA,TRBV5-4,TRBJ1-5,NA,TGTGCCAGCAGCTCCGGAGGGCTTGCTAGCAATCAGCCCCAGCATTTT,CASSSGGLASNQPQHF
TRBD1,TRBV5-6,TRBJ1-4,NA,TGTGCCAGCAGCGGAGGACAGGGCCCAACTAATGAAAAACTGTTTTTT,CASSGGQGPTNEKLFF
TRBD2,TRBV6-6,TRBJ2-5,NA,TGTGCCAGCAGTTACGGCGGGGGGGCAGAGACCCAGTACTTC,CASSYGGGAETQYF
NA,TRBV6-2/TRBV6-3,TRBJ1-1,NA,TGTGCCAGCAGTTACCGGGCAGGGGATGGGACTGAAGCTTTCTTT,CASSYRAGDGTEAFF
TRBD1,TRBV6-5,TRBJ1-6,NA,TGTGCCAGCAGTTACGGCGCAGGGGGTGCATTAGCCCTCCACTTT,CASSYGAGGALALHF
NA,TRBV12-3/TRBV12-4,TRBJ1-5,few,TGTGCCAGCAGTTTAGAGAGGAATCAGCCCCAGCATTTT,CASSLERNQPQHF
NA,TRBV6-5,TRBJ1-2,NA,TGTGCCAGCAGTTTCTCGACTGAATATGGCTACACCTTC,CASSFSTEYGYTF
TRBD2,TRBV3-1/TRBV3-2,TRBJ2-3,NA,TGTGCCAGCAGCCTGACTAGCGGGGGGGCCAAGTCAGATACGCAGTATTTT,CASSLTSGGAKSDTQYF
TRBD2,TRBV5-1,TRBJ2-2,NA,TGCGCCAGCAGCGCCCTAGGGAGCGGGGCCTCCGGGGAGCTGTTTTTT,CASSALGSGASGELFF
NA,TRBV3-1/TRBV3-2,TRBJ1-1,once,TGTGCCAGCAGCCAAGTCAGAGGGAACACTGAAGCTTTCTTT,CASSQVRGNTEAFF
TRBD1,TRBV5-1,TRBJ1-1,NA,TGCGCCAGCACCGACAGGGATAATTTGAACACTGAAGCTTTCTTT,CASTDRDNLNTEAFF
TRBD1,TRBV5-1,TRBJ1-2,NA,TGCGCCAGCAGCCCAGGACAGGGGGCGATTGGCTACACCTTC,CASSPGQGAIGYTF
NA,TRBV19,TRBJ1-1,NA,TGTGCCAGTAGTCCTCTGGCGCGCGGTAACACTGAAGCTTTCTTT,CASSPLARGNTEAFF
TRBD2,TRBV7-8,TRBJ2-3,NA,TGTGCCAGCAGCCCAAGCGGGGGGATTAGCACAGATACGCAGTATTTT,CASSPSGGISTDTQYF
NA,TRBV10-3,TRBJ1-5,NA,TGTGCCATCAGTGAGTCGGGGGGGCAGACGCAGCCCCAGCATTTT,CAISESGGQTQPQHF
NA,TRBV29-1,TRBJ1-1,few,TGCAGCGTTTCACAGATGAACACTGAAGCTTTCTTT,CSVSQMNTEAFF
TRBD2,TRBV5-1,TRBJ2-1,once,TGCGCCAGCAGCCTACTACCGGGCGGGGGGGACAATGAGCAGTTCTTC,CASSLLPGGGDNEQFF
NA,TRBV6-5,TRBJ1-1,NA,TGTGCCAGCAGTACGGACAGCTTCCTGAACACTGAAGCTTTCTTT,CASSTDSFLNTEAFF
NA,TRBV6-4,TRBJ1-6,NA,TGTGCCAGCAGTGCCTCAGAGGATTCACCCCTCCACTTT,CASSASEDSPLHF
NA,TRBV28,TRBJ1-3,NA,TGTGCCAGCAGTTTTCGCCTATTAGGGAGGGGAAACACCATATATTTT,CASSFRLLGRGNTIYF
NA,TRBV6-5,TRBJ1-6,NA,TGTGCCAGCAGTTACTCACTGACAGGAGATAATTCACCCCTCCACTTT,CASSYSLTGDNSPLHF
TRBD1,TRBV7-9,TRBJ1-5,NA,TGTGCCAGCAGCTCAATGGGACAGGGCAATCAGCCCCAGCATTTT,CASSSMGQGNQPQHF
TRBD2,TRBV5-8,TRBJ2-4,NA,TGTGCCAGCAGCTTGTTCACAGTTAAGGGACTAATGCGAGACTTC,CASSLFTVKGLMRDF
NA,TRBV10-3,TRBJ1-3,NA,TGTGCCACCGGCGACGGGGTGAACTCTGGAAACACCATATATTTT,CATGDGVNSGNTIYF
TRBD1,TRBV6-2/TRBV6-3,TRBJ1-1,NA,TGTGCCAGCAGTCTCAGGACAGGGCAATACACTGAAGCTTTCTTT,CASSLRTGQYTEAFF
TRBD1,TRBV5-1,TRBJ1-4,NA,TGCGCCAGCAGCCCACAGGGGGGGGGTAATGAAAAACTGTTTTTT,CASSPQGGGNEKLFF
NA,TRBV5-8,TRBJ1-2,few,TGTGCCAGCAGCTTGAGAGCGGTAGACTATGGCTACACCTTC,CASSLRAVDYGYTF
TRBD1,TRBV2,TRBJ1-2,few,TGTGCCAGCAGCGGCGCGGACAGGGGGTCTTATGGCTACACCTTC,CASSGADRGSYGYTF
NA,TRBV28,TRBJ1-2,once,TGTGCCAGCAGGTATGGACAGCCCTATGGCTACACCTTC,CASRYGQPYGYTF
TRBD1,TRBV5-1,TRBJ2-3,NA,TGCGCCAGCAGCTTACGACAGGGGGCCCCAGATACGCAGTATTTT,CASSLRQGAPDTQYF
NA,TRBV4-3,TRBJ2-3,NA,TGCGCCAGCAGCCAACAGGGGTTTAGCACAGATACGCAGTATTTT,CASSQQGFSTDTQYF
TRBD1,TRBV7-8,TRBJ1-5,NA,TGTGCCAGCAGCTTAGCGGTGGCAGGGGGCGGTCAGCCCCAGCATTTT,CASSLAVAGGGQPQHF
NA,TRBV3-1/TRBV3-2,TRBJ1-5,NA,TGTGCCAGCAGCCACAGGGGAAGCAATCAGCCCCAGCATTTT,CASSHRGSNQPQHF
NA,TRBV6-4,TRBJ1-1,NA,TGTGCCAGCAGTGAGAAAAGGGGAGGAGAAGCTTTCTTT,CASSEKRGGEAFF
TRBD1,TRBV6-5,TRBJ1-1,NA,TGTGCCAGCACCGCGGACAGGGGAATCACTGAAGCTTTCTTT,CASTADRGITEAFF
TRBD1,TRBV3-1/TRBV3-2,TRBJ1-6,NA,TGTGCCAGCAGCCTGCAAGGGACAGGGTCCTATAATTCACCCCTCCACTTT,CASSLQGTGSYNSPLHF
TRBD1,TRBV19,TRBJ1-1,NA,TGTGCCAGTAATCTAGACAGGGGGAACACTGAAGCTTTCTTT,CASNLDRGNTEAFF
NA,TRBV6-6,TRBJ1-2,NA,TGTGCCAGCAGTCCCCCCCGCCTGGGCCCCCTCGAATATGGCTACACCTTC,CASSPPRLGPLEYGYTF
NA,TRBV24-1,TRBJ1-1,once,TGTGCCACCAGTGATGCAGGGGAGGGAGCTTTCTTT,CATSDAGEGAFF
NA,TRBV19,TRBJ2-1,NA,TGTGCCAGTAGTCCGGGATTCTCCTACAATGAGCAGTTCTTC,CASSPGFSYNEQFF
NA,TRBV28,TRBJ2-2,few,TGTGCCAGCAGTCCGTCCGACAGACCCCTAGGCGGGGAGCTGTTTTTT,CASSPSDRPLGGELFF
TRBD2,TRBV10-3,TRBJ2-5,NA,TGTGCCATCAGCCAACTAGCGGGGGGGACAGAGACCCAGTACTTC,CAISQLAGGTETQYF
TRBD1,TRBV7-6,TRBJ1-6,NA,TGTGCCAGCAGCTTACAACAGGGGGGGAGGTCACCCCTCCACTTT,CASSLQQGGRSPLHF
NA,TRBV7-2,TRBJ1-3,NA,TGTGCCAGCAGCTTATTGGCCGGAAACACCATATATTTT,CASSLLAGNTIYF
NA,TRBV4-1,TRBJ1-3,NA,TGCGCCAGCAGCCAAGATCAGGGTGAGCGAAACACCATATATTTT,CASSQDQGERNTIYF